In its sample, the clone carrying this T cell receptor beta chain was seen a few times. What it recognizes is unknown. As it was prepared, the TCRbeta library received unique molecular identifiers. TCRdb used MiXCR to reprocess the PCR reads, holding one entry per CDR3 protein. This repertoire shows approximately 500,000 distinct CDR3 sequences, 10% found once; its top ten account for about 2.1%. The data were obtained in a study of T-cell reconstitution after alpha-beta-depleted transplantation in children. Study outcomes and limitations: It was reported that alpha-beta T cells came from several hundred expanded graft clones (about two months after transplant). The main origin of T-cell counts and diversity one year after transplant was newly produced T cells. Surviving recipient T cells and thymic progenitors produced the high day-60 TCRbeta diversity seen in some patients.

With V trimmed by 2 bases and J by 0 bases, 9 bases remained unmatched. Germline lookup yields CDR1 SGHTA and CDR2 FQGNSA. The CDR3 length is 17 residues. This receptor was identified in a child younger than 10 with inherited bone marrow failure, due to receive a stem cell transplant. Source: PBMCs, taken before TCRalphabeta/CD19-depleted stem cell transplant. V is TRBV7-2 and J is TRBJ1-1, with TRBD1 matching over 7 bases. CDR3 protein: CASSLPQRGPVNTEAFF. Here the CDR3 DNA reads TGTGCCAGCAGCTTACCTCAAAGGGGGCCGGTGAACACTGAAGCTTTCTTT.